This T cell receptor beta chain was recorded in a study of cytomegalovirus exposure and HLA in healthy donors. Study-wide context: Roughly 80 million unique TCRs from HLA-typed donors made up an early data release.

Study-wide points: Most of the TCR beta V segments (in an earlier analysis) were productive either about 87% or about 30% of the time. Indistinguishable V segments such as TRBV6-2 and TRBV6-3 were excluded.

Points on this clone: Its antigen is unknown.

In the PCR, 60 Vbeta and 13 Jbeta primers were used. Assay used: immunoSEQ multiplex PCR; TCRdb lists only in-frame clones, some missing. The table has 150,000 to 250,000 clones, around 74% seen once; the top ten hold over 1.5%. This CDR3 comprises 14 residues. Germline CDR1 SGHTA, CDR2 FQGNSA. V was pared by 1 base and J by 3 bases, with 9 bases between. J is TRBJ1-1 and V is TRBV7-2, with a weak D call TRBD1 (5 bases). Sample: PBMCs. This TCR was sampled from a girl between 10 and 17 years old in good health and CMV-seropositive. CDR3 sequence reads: CASSLVWGDTEAFF. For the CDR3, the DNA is TGTGCCAGCAGCTTAGTCTGGGGGGACACTGAAGCTTTCTTT.